The rows below give T cell receptor beta chains drawn from one sample of a study of blood T cell repertoires in COVID-19. Generated by immunoSEQ multiplex PCR, the TCRdb table keeps only in-frame clones and is missing some. The data hold 140,000 to 150,000 clones, with almost 85% observed a single time. Specimen: PBMCs or T cells enriched from blood (not recorded which). The receptors originated from a woman between 45 and 60 years old with acute COVID-19. Each CDR3 is given with its conserved first and last residue. Fields, in order: V gene, D gene, J gene, clone size, CDR3 protein, CDR3 DNA. A D gene is named only where the DNA matches it firmly. Only part of the rows carry a size: once, few, many, or a class if the clone is expanded.

TRBV7-2	.	TRBJ2-5	.	CASSSPTGRETQYF	TGTGCCAGCAGCTCACCCACAGGGCGAGAGACCCAGTACTTC
TRBV11-2	TRBD2	TRBJ2-1	.	CASSSTSGRNNEQFF	TGTGCCAGCAGCTCGACTAGCGGGAGGAATAATGAGCAGTTCTTC
TRBV29-1	.	TRBJ1-1	.	CSVVVTMNTEAFF	TGCAGCGTTGTTGTCACTATGAACACTGAAGCTTTCTTT
TRBV9	.	TRBJ1-3	.	CASTRGPAGNTIYF	TGTGCCAGCACCAGAGGGCCAGCGGGAAACACCATATATTTT
TRBV5-8	TRBD2	TRBJ2-7	.	CASSRTSGRVYSGEQYF	TGTGCCAGCAGCCGGACTAGCGGGAGGGTCTATAGTGGCGAGCAGTACTTC
TRBV6-2/TRBV6-3	.	TRBJ2-7	.	CASSIQESYEQYF	TGTGCCAGCAGTATACAGGAGAGCTACGAGCAGTACTTC
TRBV4-3	.	TRBJ2-5	.	CASSQDLAAQETQYF	TGCGCCAGCAGCCAAGATTTGGCAGCGCAAGAGACCCAGTACTTC
TRBV27	.	TRBJ2-7	.	CASSLRGTYEQYF	TGTGCCAGCAGCCTCCGCGGAACCTACGAGCAGTACTTC
TRBV5-6	TRBD1	TRBJ2-2	.	CASSLTGTGGRSGELFF	TGTGCCAGCAGCTTGACCGGGACAGGGGGCCGATCCGGGGAGCTGTTTTTT
TRBV9	.	TRBJ2-1	.	CASSASRVLGEQFF	TGTGCCAGCAGCGCCAGCAGGGTTTTGGGTGAGCAGTTCTTC
TRBV12-5	.	TRBJ2-1	.	CASGRGYNEQFF	TGTGCTAGTGGTAGGGGGTACAATGAGCAGTTCTTC
TRBV5-5	TRBD1	TRBJ1-1	once	CASSAGTVNTEAFF	TGTGCCAGCAGCGCCGGGACAGTAAACACTGAAGCTTTCTTT
TRBV27	TRBD2	TRBJ2-7	.	CASSSGGVPYEQYF	TGTGCCAGCAGTTCGGGGGGAGTACCCTACGAGCAGTACTTC
TRBV6-6	.	TRBJ2-6	.	CASSGQLSSGANVLTF	TGTGCCAGCAGTGGACAGTTATCCTCTGGGGCCAACGTCCTGACTTTC
TRBV13	TRBD2	TRBJ2-7	.	CASSQTSGRPFSYEQYF	TGTGCCAGCAGCCAGACTAGCGGGAGGCCCTTCTCCTACGAGCAGTACTTC
TRBV3-1/TRBV3-2	TRBD2	TRBJ2-1	.	CASSRSTSGRSYEQFF	TGTGCCAGCAGCCGATCGACTAGCGGGAGAAGCTATGAGCAGTTCTTC
TRBV7-9	TRBD2	TRBJ2-5	.	CASSLGLAGEWETQYF	TGTGCCAGCAGCCTTGGACTAGCGGGAGAATGGGAGACCCAGTACTTC
TRBV15	.	TRBJ1-2	.	CATSLGRDAYTF	TGTGCCACCAGCCTGGGCAGGGATGCCTACACCTTC
TRBV6-6	TRBD1	TRBJ2-7	.	CASSYGTGDEQYF	TGTGCCAGCAGTTACGGAACAGGGGACGAGCAGTACTTC
TRBV10-3	TRBD2	TRBJ2-4	.	CAISESTSGKIAKNIQYF	TGTGCCATCAGTGAGTCTACTAGCGGGAAAATAGCCAAAAACATTCAGTACTTC
TRBV24-1	.	TRBJ2-1	.	CATSPQGFRGKSSYNEQFF	TGTGCCACCAGTCCTCAGGGTTTTCGCGGGAAGAGCTCCTACAATGAGCAGTTCTTC
TRBV11-2	.	TRBJ2-7	.	CASSSRRGSGLAAYEQYF	TGTGCCAGCAGCTCTAGGAGGGGTTCGGGGTTAGCGGCATACGAGCAGTACTTC